This T cell receptor (beta chain) is from a study of regulatory T cells in long-lasting Graves disease. Findings of the study overall: Newly diagnosed Graves' patients had higher TCR diversity than persistent ones.

The TCR beta library used iRepertoire HTBI primers with Arm-PCR amplification of CDR3. TCRdb fed the multiplex PCR reads into MiXCR, producing one record per CDR3 protein. Found here are 510,000 or so distinct CDR3 sequences, more than 10% of them singletons; the top ten hold almost 9%. The CDR3 has 16 residues. Germline V gives CDR1 MGHRA, CDR2 YSYEKL. V was trimmed by 4 bases and J by 10 bases, leaving 22 bases between them. Comment on this clonotype: The antigen is unknown. A much larger clone sits a single nucleotide away, making a read error possible.

Time point denoted: newly diagnosed GD, antithyroid drugs for less than 3 months. From PBMCs, RNA was extracted and then used to make the TCR library. Patients were enrolled at an endocrinology department in Xi'an, China. With EDTA tubes as the receptacles, about 9.2 milliliters of peripheral blood were drawn. These data also formed part of another study, on T cells in Graves' hyperthyroidism and ophthalmopathy. That study reports: Exclusion followed for patients with uncontrolled infection, other autoimmune disease, pregnancy or lactation.

Source: peripheral blood mononuclear cells (PBMCs), taken at new diagnosis, from a patient treated with antithyroid drugs. The TCR originated in a woman in her 30s with Graves disease. The chain recombines TRBV4-1 with TRBJ1-4, with D possibly matching TRBD1 (6 bases). The DNA for the CDR3 is TGCGCCAGCAGCCGAGTTCGGAACAGGGTTGGGGGAAAACTGTTTTTT. It encodes CASSRVRNRVGGKLFF.